Following are 20 T cell receptor beta chains from one sample sequenced in a study of preoperative IRX-2 immunotherapy in early breast cancer. Sequenced by immunoSEQ multiplex PCR; TCRdb stores in-frame clones only, minus some. The sample has approximately 98,000 clones; roughly 88% are singletons. The treatment: preoperative locoregional IRX-2 cytokine immunotherapy. The sample was tumor tissue, taken after IRX-2 immunotherapy. The receptor set was obtained from a human donor with breast cancer.

The chain combines TRBV10-2 with TRBJ1-2; 7 bases agree with TRBD1. Trimming took 6 bases from V and 4 from J; bases not matched to a gene: 8. The CDR3 is 14 residues long. CDR1 and CDR2 (germline): WSHSY, SAAADI. The CDR3 coding sequence is TGCGCCAGCAGGTTCATTGGGGACAGCTATGGCTACACCTTC. Encoded protein: CASRFIGDSYGYTF.

V and J are TRBV28 and TRBJ2-4, with 7 bases lining up with TRBD2. This CDR3 contains 14 residues. Per germline, CDR1 MDHEN and CDR2 SYDVKM. The trim removed 8 bases at V and 6 bases at J, leaving 10 bases unmatched. The CDR3 DNA reads as TGTGCCAGCGGTGGGAGCGGGAATGTAAACATTCAGTACTTC. It is translated as CASGGSGNVNIQYF.

The J gene is TRBJ1-3, the V gene TRBV28, with TRBD1 as a possible D gene (6 bases). The CDR3 runs 13 residues. V was shortened by 10 bases and J by 3 bases, with 13 bases between the two germline ends. Germline CDR1 reads MDHEN; CDR2 reads SYDVKM. CDR3 bases: TGTGCCACTAAAGGGGGGGATGGAAACACCATATATTTT. This translates into CATKGGDGNTIYF.

This chain links TRBV18 with TRBJ2-1; D unresolved. CDR1 is KGHSH and CDR2 is LQKENI in the germline V gene. V was trimmed by 3 bases and J by 4 bases, leaving 10 bases between them. There are 14 residues in the CDR3. This CDR3 reads CASSPTDGYNEQFF. The CDR3 region has the DNA TGTGCCAGCTCACCTACGGACGGATACAATGAGCAGTTCTTC.

J is TRBJ1-4 and V is TRBV6-4; weak D call: TRBD1 (5 bases). The CDR3 has 15 residues. V was cut by 6 bases and J by 4 bases, with 15 bases left in between. The germline gives CDR1 MRHNA, CDR2 SNTAGT. The CDR3 DNA follows: TGTGCCAGCAGACGGGCACAGGAGCGTAATGAAAAACTGTTTTTT. Its translation is CASRRAQERNEKLFF.

The chain is built from TRBV5-1 and TRBJ2-3; D assignment may be TRBD1 or TRBD2 (5 bases each). This CDR3 region has 15 residues. CDR1 is SGHRS and CDR2 is YFSETQ in the germline V gene. The V end was cut by 0 bases, the J end by 6 bases, with 14 bases between. The CDR3 DNA follows: TGCGCCAGCAGCTTGGGGTCTGGGGGTGGTGATACGCAGTATTTT. Its protein is CASSLGSGGGDTQYF.

The chain uses TRBV28 and TRBJ1-2; D may be TRBD1 (6 bases). Between the trimmed V and J ends, which lost 7 bases and 3 bases, there was a span of 12 bases. This CDR3 has 13 residues. CDR1 is MDHEN and CDR2 is SYDVKM in the germline V gene. In nucleotides, the CDR3 is TGTGCCAGCATTATCCCAGGGGACTATGGCTACACCTTC. Amino acids: CASIIPGDYGYTF.

The chain is built from TRBV5-1 and TRBJ1-5, with 8 positions matching TRBD1. Germline V lookup: CDR1 SGHRS, CDR2 YFSETQ. CDR3 length: 15 residues. V shed 4 bases, J shed 3 bases, and the junction held 6 bases outside the gene matches. The DNA for the CDR3 is TGCGCCAGCAGCCTGACAGGGGTCACCAATCAGCCCCAGCATTTT. This sequence encodes CASSLTGVTNQPQHF.

J is TRBJ2-5 and V is TRBV14; 10 bases are shared with TRBD2. The CDR3 runs 14 residues. With V trimmed by 4 bases and J by 4 bases, 3 bases remained unmatched. Germline V lookup: CDR1 SGHDN, CDR2 FVKESK. The CDR3 nucleotides read TGTGCCAGCAGCCGACTAGCGGGTTTAGAGACCCAGTACTTC. Translating it yields CASSRLAGLETQYF.

The chain employs TRBV28 and TRBJ1-6, with D possibly being TRBD1 (5 bases). The CDR3 has 17 amino acids. V was shortened by 10 bases and J by 2 bases, with 21 bases between the two germline ends. Germline CDR1 reads MDHEN; CDR2 reads SYDVKM. The CDR3 protein is CATSGTHLRAYNSPLHF. In DNA form, the CDR3 reads TGTGCCACTTCCGGGACCCACCTGAGGGCCTATAATTCACCCCTCCACTTT.

V and J are TRBV18 and TRBJ1-5, with a weak D call TRBD1 (5 bases). V was clipped by 3 bases and J by 7 bases, with 19 bases between them. CDR1 KGHSH and CDR2 LQKENI come from the germline V gene. The CDR3 loop spans 16 amino acids. As DNA, the CDR3 is TGTGCCAGCTCACCGGGGCGGACCGACTCTCCCCAGCCCCAGCATTTT. This translates into CASSPGRTDSPQPQHF.

The chain couples TRBV19 to TRBJ1-5; D gene ambiguous. CDR1 is LNHDA, CDR2 SQIVND, per germline (reference sequence). Trimming took 1 base from V and 7 from J, leaving 5 bases between them. This CDR3 region has 12 residues. DNA for the CDR3: TGTGCCAGTAGTATAGGGGTACAGCCCCAGCATTTT. This gives the protein CASSIGVQPQHF.

V gene TRBV5-1 combines with J gene TRBJ1-3; the D gene is possibly TRBD1 (5 bases). Germline V gives CDR1 SGHRS, CDR2 YFSETQ. This CDR3 comprises 14 residues. V was trimmed by 5 bases and J by 0 bases, leaving 9 bases between them. Here the CDR3 reads CASRQGSSGNTIYF. For the CDR3, the DNA is TGCGCCAGCAGGCAGGGCTCCTCTGGAAACACCATATATTTT.

The CDR3 reads CASSQATGDTTDTQYF. CDR3 in DNA: TGCGCCAGCAGCCAGGCCACAGGGGACACTACAGATACGCAGTATTTT. This chain uses TRBV23-1 with TRBJ2-3; 7 bases are shared with TRBD1. TRBV23-1 is marked as an open reading frame, function uncertain. V lost 6 bases, J lost 3 bases, and 12 bases stayed unmatched. The CDR3 totals 16 residues.

The CDR3 reads CASTQGQKQFF. CDR3 bases: TGTGCCAGCACCCAGGGACAGAAGCAGTTCTTC. This chain joins TRBV6-7 and TRBJ2-1; 7 bases align to TRBD1. Being an ORF, TRBV6-7 has a function that is uncertain. This CDR3 is built from 11 residues. V shed 7 bases and J 11 bases; nucleotides not matched to a gene: 5.

This clone occurred a few times. The CDR3 DNA follows: TGTGCCAGCTCACCACTCGGGGGATACGAGCAGTACTTC. This sequence encodes CASSPLGGYEQYF. V is TRBV18 and J is TRBJ2-7, with TRBD2 as a possible D gene (6 bases). With 1 base removed from V and 4 bases from J, the gap between germline ends came to 8 bases. Germline V gives CDR1 KGHSH, CDR2 LQKENI. This CDR3 contains 13 residues.

This clone was seen once. The V gene is TRBV27, the J gene TRBJ2-2, with TRBD2 as a possible D gene (5 bases). CDR3 length equals 13 residues. Germline CDR1 and CDR2: MNHEY and SMNVEV (reference sequence). The V end was cut by 10 bases, the J end by 4 bases, with 13 bases between. In nucleotides, the CDR3 is TGTGCCACCGGACGGGAAGGCACCGGGGAGCTGTTTTTT. Its translation: CATGREGTGELFF.

The CDR3 coding sequence is TGTGCCAGCAGCTGGGGGGTTGAGACTGAAGCTTTCTTT. Amino acid sequence: CASSWGVETEAFF. The V and J genes are TRBV7-8 and TRBJ1-1, with D tentatively TRBD1 (5 bases). There are 13 residues in the CDR3. V was clipped by 4 bases and J by 5 bases, with 11 bases between them. CDR1 is SGHVS, CDR2 FQNEAQ, per germline.

In this sample, this clone turned up once. This rearrangement joins TRBV30 to TRBJ1-2, with unresolved D. Trimming shortened V by 2 bases and J by 0 bases, and 13 bases separated the two germline ends. The CDR3 covers 15 residues. Germline CDR1 and CDR2: GTSNPN and SVGIG (reference sequence). The DNA of the CDR3 is TGTGCCTGGAGTCTGGTAAACAGAGCTAACTATGGCTACACCTTC. This sequence encodes CAWSLVNRANYGYTF.

Comments on this clone: One junction end does not reproduce the germline sequence, and a read error may be involved. V gene TRBV11-3 combines with J gene TRBJ2-1, with 7 bases matching TRBD2. The germline gives CDR1 SGHNT, CDR2 YENEEA. The CDR3 length is 15 residues. DNA of the CDR3: TGTGCTAGCAGCTTAGTCGGGGGGTCATACAATGAGCAGTTCTTC. Translating it yields CASSLVGGSYNEQFF.